This T cell receptor beta chain is from a study of cytomegalovirus exposure and HLA in healthy donors. Points from the study as a whole: Within an earlier analysis, most TCR beta V segments proved productive either about 90% or about 30% of the time.

Germline assignment: CDR1 MNHEY and CDR2 SVGAGI. V lost 7 bases, J lost 5 bases, and 14 bases lay in between. The CDR3 has 13 residues. This clone was counted only a few times. Its antigen is not identified. The PCR contained 60 Vbeta and 13 Jbeta primers. The assay was immunoSEQ multiplex PCR, and TCRdb's table has in-frame clones only and misses some. The table lists about 120,000 clones, about a sixth of them singletons. The rearrangement uses TRBV6-5 and TRBJ1-1; D perhaps matches TRBD1 (5 bases). What was sequenced was PBMCs. This TCR was recovered from a female donor in good health and CMV-seropositive. The CDR3 nucleotides are TGTGCCAGCAATTGGGGGGTGGGGACTGAAGCTTTCTTT. Translating it yields CASNWGVGTEAFF.